This T cell receptor (beta chain) emerged from a study of shared clonotypes between healthy human individuals. This CDR3 is 16 amino acids long. Unmatched junction bases numbered 13, after V lost 4 bases and J lost 5 bases. Per germline, CDR1 MNHNS and CDR2 SASEGT. CD45RO negativity and positive selection for CCR7 defined naive CD8 cells, a population that excluded terminally differentiated effector memory CD45RA+ cells. Several immunoSEQ plates received, in even portions, the genomic DNA of each subset. Repertoires were generated with immunoSEQ multiplex PCR, while TCRdb's copy carries only in-frame clones and drops some. The repertoire holds about 2.1 million clones, 93% seen once, with more than 1.5% in the top ten.

This clonotype was sampled from a man between 18 and 29 years old in good health. Some clones in this sample may be carry-over from other donors' samples. The sample comprised naive CD8+ T cells from PBMCs. The chain carries TRBV6-1 and TRBJ1-2; TRBD1 matches 7 bases. CDR3 coding DNA: TGTGCCAGCAGTGGAAAACAGGGGATCCCGGGGTATGGCTACACCTTC. Its protein product is CASSGKQGIPGYGYTF.